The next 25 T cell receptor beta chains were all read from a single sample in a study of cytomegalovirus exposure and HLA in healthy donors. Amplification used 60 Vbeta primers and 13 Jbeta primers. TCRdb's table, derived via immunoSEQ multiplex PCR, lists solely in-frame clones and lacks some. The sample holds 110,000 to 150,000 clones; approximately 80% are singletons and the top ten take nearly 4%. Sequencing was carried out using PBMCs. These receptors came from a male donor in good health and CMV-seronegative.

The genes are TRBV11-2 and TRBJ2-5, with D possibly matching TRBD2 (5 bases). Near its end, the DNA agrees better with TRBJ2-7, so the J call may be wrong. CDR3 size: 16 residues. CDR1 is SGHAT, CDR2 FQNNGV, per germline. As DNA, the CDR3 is TGTGCCAGCAGCTTAGTCGGGAAACAGAGCTCCTACGAGCAGTACTTC. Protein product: CASSLVGKQSSYEQYF.

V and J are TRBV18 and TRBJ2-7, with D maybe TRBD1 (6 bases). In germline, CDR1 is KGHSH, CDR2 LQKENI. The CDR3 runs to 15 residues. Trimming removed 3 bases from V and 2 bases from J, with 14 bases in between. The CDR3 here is CASSPILTGAYEQYF. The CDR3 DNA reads TGTGCCAGCTCACCTATACTGACAGGAGCCTACGAGCAGTACTTC. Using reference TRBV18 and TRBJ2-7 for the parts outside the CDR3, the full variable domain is NAGVMQNPRHLVRRRGQEARLRCSPMKGHSHVYWYRQLPEEGLKFMVYLQKENIIDESGMPKERFSAEFPKEGPSILRIQQVVRGDSAAYFCASSPILTGAYEQYFGPGTRLTVT.

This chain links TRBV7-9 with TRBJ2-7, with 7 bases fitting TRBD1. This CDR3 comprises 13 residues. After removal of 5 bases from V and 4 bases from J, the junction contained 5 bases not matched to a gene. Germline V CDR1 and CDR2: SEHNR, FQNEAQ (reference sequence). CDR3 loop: CASSRTGKYEQYF. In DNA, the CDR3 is TGTGCCAGCAGCCGGACAGGAAAATACGAGCAGTACTTC.

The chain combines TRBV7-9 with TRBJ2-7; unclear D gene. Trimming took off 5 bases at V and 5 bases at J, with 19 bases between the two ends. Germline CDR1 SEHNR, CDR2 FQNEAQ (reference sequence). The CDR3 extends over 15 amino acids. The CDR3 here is CASSPRMSMGNEQYF. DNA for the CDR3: TGTGCCAGCAGCCCCCGAATGTCTATGGGCAACGAGCAGTACTTC.

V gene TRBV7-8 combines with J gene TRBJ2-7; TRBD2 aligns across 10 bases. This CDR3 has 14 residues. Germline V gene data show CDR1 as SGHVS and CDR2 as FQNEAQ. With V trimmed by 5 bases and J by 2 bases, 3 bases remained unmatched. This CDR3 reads CASSGLAEPYEQYF. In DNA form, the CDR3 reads TGTGCCAGCAGCGGACTAGCGGAGCCCTACGAGCAGTACTTC. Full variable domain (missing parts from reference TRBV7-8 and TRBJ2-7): GAGVSQSPRYKVAKRGQDVALRCDPISGHVSLFWYQQALGQGPEFLTYFQNEAQLDKSGLPSDRFFAERPEGSVSTLKIQRTQQEDSAVYLCASSGLAEPYEQYFGPGTRLTVT.

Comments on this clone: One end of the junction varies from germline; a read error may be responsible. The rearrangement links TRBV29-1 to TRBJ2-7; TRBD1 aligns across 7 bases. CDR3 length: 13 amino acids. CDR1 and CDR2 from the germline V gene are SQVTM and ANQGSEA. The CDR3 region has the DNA TGCAGCGCCTGGGACAGTCTCCACTACGGGCAGTACTTC. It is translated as CSAWDSLHYGQYF.

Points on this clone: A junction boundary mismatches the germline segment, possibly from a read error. The CDR3, as DNA: TGCGCCAGCAGCCTGGGACAGGGGCAAGAGGCCCAGTACTTC. It codes for CASSLGQGQEAQYF. V is TRBV5-1 and J is TRBJ2-5; 10 bases align to TRBD1. CDR3 length: 14 amino acids. From germline, CDR1 is SGHRS and CDR2 YFSETQ.

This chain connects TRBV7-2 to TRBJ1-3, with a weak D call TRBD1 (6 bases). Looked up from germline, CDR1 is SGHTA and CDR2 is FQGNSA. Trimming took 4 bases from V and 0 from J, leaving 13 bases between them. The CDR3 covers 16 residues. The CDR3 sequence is CASSSGHTSSGNTIYF. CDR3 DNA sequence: TGTGCCAGCAGCTCGGGACACACAAGCTCTGGAAACACCATATATTTT.

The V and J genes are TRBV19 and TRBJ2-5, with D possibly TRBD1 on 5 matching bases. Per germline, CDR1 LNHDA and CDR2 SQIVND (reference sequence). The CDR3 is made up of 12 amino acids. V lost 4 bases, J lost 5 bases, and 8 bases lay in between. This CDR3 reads CASSNRRETQYF. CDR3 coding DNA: TGTGCCAGTAGTAACAGGCGGGAGACCCAGTACTTC.

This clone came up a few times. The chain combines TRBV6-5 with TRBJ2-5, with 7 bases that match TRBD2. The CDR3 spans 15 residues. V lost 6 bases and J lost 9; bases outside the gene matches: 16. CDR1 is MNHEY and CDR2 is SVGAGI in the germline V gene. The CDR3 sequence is CASRPRSGGPPAQYF. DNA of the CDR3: TGTGCCAGCAGGCCTCGCTCGGGGGGTCCCCCGGCCCAGTACTTC.

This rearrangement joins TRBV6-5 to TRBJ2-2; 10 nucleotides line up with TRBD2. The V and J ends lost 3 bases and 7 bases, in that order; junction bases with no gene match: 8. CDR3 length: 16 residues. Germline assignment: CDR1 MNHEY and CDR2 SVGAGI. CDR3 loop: CASSYSSGRVNGELFF. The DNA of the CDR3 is TGTGCCAGCAGTTATTCTAGCGGGAGAGTTAACGGGGAGCTGTTTTTT.

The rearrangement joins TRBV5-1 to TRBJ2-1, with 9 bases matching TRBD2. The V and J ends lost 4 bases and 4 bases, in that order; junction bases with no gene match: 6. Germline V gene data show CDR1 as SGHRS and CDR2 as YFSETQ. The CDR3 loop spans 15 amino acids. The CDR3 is CASSPASGDYNEQFF. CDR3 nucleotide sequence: TGCGCCAGCAGCCCGGCTAGCGGGGATTACAATGAGCAGTTCTTC.

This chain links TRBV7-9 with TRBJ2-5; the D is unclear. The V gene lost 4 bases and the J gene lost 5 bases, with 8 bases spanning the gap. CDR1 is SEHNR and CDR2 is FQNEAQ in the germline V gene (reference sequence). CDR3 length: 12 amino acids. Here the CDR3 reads CASSSVSETQYF. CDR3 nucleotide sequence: TGTGCCAGCAGCTCCGTGTCTGAGACCCAGTACTTC.

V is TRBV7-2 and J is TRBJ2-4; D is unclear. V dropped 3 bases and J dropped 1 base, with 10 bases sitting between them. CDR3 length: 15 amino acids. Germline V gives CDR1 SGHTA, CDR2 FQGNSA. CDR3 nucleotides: TGTGCCAGCAGCTTTGGGCCCTATGCCAAAAACATTCAGTACTTC. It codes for CASSFGPYAKNIQYF.

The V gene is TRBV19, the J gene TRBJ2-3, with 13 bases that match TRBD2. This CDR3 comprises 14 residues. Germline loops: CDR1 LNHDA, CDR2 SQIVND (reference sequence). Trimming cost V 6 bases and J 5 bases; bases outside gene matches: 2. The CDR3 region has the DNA TGTGCCAGTAGAGGGACTAGCGGGATAGATACGCAGTATTTT. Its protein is CASRGTSGIDTQYF.

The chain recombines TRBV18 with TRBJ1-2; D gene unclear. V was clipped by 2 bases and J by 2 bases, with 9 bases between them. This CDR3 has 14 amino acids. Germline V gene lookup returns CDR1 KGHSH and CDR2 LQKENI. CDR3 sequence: CASSPSGSNYGYTF. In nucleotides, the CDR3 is TGTGCCAGCTCACCATCAGGCTCAAACTATGGCTACACCTTC. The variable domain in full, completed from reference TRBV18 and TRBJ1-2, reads NAGVMQNPRHLVRRRGQEARLRCSPMKGHSHVYWYRQLPEEGLKFMVYLQKENIIDESGMPKERFSAEFPKEGPSILRIQQVVRGDSAAYFCASSPSGSNYGYTFGSGTRLTVV.

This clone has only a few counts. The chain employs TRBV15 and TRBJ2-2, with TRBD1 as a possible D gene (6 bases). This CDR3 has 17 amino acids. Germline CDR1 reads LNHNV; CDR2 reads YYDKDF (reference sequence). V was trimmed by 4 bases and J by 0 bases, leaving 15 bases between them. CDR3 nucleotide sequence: TGTGCCACCAGCAAAAAACAGGGACCCCCGAACACCGGGGAGCTGTTTTTT. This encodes CATSKKQGPPNTGELFF.

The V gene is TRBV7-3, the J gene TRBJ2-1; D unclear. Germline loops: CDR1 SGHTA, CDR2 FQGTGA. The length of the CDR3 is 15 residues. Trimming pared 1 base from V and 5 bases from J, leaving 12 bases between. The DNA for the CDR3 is TGTGCCAGCAGCTTAAGACTCCCCCCAAACAATGAGCAGTTCTTC. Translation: CASSLRLPPNNEQFF.

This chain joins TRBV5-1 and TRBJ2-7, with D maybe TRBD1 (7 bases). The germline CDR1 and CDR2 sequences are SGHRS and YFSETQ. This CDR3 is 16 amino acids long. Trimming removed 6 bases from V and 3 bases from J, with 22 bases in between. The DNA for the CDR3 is TGCGCCAGCACCCCTGGTAAGGGGGGACAGTACTACGAGCAGTACTTC. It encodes CASTPGKGGQYYEQYF.

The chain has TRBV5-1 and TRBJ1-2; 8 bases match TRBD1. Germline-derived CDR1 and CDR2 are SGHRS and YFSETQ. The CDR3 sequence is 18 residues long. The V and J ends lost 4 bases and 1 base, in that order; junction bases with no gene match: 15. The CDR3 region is CASSDWTGKGFLNYGYTF. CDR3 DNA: TGCGCCAGCAGCGACTGGACAGGGAAAGGTTTCCTTAACTATGGCTACACCTTC.

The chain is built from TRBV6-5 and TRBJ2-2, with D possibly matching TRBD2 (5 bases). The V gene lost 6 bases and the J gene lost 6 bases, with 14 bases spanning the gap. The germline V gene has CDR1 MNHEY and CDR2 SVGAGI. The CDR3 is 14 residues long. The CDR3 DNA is TGTGCCAGCAGACCCCTCGGGGAAGCCGGGGAGCTGTTTTTT. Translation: CASRPLGEAGELFF.

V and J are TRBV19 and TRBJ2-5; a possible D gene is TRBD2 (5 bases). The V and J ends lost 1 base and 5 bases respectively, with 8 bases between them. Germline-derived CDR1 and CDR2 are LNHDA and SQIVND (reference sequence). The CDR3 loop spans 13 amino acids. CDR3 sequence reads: CASSIGSGETQYF. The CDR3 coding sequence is TGTGCCAGTAGTATAGGGTCGGGGGAGACCCAGTACTTC.

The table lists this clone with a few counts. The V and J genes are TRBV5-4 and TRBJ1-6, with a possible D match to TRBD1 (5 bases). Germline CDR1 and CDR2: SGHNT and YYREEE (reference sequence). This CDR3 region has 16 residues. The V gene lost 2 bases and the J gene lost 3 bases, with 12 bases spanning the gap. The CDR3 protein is CASSLTGGNYNSPLHF. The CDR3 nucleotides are TGTGCCAGCAGCTTAACCGGGGGGAACTATAATTCACCCCTCCACTTT.

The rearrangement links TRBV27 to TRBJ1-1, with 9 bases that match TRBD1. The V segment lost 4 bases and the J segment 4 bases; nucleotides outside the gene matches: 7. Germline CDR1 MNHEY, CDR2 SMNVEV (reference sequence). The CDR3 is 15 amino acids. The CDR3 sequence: CASSYRDRVFTEAFF. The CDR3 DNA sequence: TGTGCCAGCAGTTACCGGGACAGGGTATTCACTGAAGCTTTCTTT.

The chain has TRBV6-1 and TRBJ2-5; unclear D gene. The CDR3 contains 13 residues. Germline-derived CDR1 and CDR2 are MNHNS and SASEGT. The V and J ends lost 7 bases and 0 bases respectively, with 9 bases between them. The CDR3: CASTLDYQETQYF. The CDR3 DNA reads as TGTGCCAGCACCCTAGACTACCAAGAGACCCAGTACTTC.